These 21 T cell receptor beta chains share one sample of origin, sequenced in a study of blood T cell repertoires in COVID-19. Assay: immunoSEQ multiplex PCR; the TCRdb copy retains only in-frame clones and omits some. This sample yields around 56,000 clones, of which more than 60% are seen a single time; roughly a sixth belongs to the top ten. The sample taken for sequencing was peripheral blood. These TCRs come from a woman aged 50 to 65 with active or convalescent COVID-19.

The chain combines TRBV5-1 with TRBJ2-2; 8 positions agree with TRBD1. CDR1 and CDR2 from the germline V gene are SGHRS and YFSETQ. V lost 5 bases and J lost 4; bases outside the gene matches: 7. The CDR3 spans 15 residues. The CDR3 loop is CASREGTGTTGELFF. The CDR3 DNA is TGCGCCAGCAGAGAAGGGACAGGAACCACCGGGGAGCTGTTTTTT.

The V call is TRBV11-2, the J call TRBJ2-3, with TRBD2 matching 8 bases. The CDR3 is made up of 14 amino acids. Trimming at V came to 7 bases and at J to 6 bases, leaving 9 bases not matched to a gene. The germline CDR1 and CDR2 sequences are SGHAT and FQNNGV. The chain's CDR3 is CASNGGLAKDTQYF. DNA of the CDR3: TGTGCCAGCAACGGCGGACTAGCAAAGGATACGCAGTATTTT.

CDR3 nucleotides: TGCGCCAGCAGCTTGGACAGTAGAACAGATACGCAGTATTTT. It codes for CASSLDSRTDTQYF. The V and J genes are TRBV5-1 and TRBJ2-3; D gene unclear. There are 14 residues in the CDR3. Per the germline V gene, CDR1 is SGHRS and CDR2 is YFSETQ. Deletions cut 0 bases from V and 3 bases from J, with 8 bases between.

This clone was seen more than once but under ten times. The chain has TRBV7-8 and TRBJ2-1, with 13 bases matching TRBD2. Germline V CDR1 and CDR2: SGHVS, FQNEAQ. The CDR3 runs 17 residues. V lost 3 bases, J lost 5 bases, and 7 bases stayed unmatched. CDR3 in DNA: TGTGCCAGCAGCTTTGGCCTACTAGCGGGGGGGAACAATGAGCAGTTCTTC. This sequence encodes CASSFGLLAGGNNEQFF.

The J gene is TRBJ2-7, the V gene TRBV30; TRBD2 agrees at 9 bases. Trimming cost V 0 bases and J 5 bases; bases outside gene matches: 8. Germline values: CDR1 GTSNPN, CDR2 SVGIG (reference sequence). This CDR3 is 15 amino acids long. The CDR3: CAWSVYGSGRHEQYF. For the CDR3, the DNA is TGTGCCTGGAGTGTATACGGGAGCGGGAGGCACGAGCAGTACTTC.

This chain uses TRBV5-1 with TRBJ1-2, with 8 nucleotides matching TRBD1. The CDR3 spans 15 residues. Trimming at V came to 4 bases and at J to 1 base, leaving 6 bases not matched to a gene. Germline V gene lookup returns CDR1 SGHRS and CDR2 YFSETQ. The CDR3 reads CASSITGGDNYGYTF. In DNA, the CDR3 is TGCGCCAGCAGCATTACAGGGGGGGATAACTATGGCTACACCTTC.

V and J are TRBV12-3 or TRBV12-4 and TRBJ1-2; D unclear. The CDR3 totals 12 residues. V gave up 4 bases and J gave up 3 bases, with 6 bases separating them. DNA of the CDR3: TGTGCCAGCAGTTCTCAGGACTATGGCTACACCTTC. Encoded protein: CASSSQDYGYTF.

Only one count was recorded for this clone. The CDR3, as DNA: TGTGCCAGCAGTTACGAGGACAGGGGGGAAGATACGCAGTATTTT. Amino acids: CASSYEDRGEDTQYF. The chain employs TRBV6-2 or TRBV6-3 and TRBJ2-3; the match to TRBD1 covers 10 bases. The length of the CDR3 is 15 residues. Germline assignment: CDR1 MNHEY and CDR2 SVGEGT. The ends lost 2 bases at V and 5 bases at J; junction bases unmatched: 4.

The chain recombines TRBV27 with TRBJ1-3; no firm D call. The CDR3 loop spans 14 amino acids. Germline CDR1 is MNHEY and CDR2 is SMNVEV (reference sequence). V lost 5 bases and J lost 0, with 8 bases in between. The CDR3 nucleotides are TGTGCCAGCAGTCGGTCTCTCTCTGGAAACACCATATATTTT. Its protein product is CASSRSLSGNTIYF.

The V gene is TRBV27, the J gene TRBJ2-7; 7 positions match TRBD2. The CDR3 runs 14 residues. V was pared by 4 bases and J by 5 bases, with 8 bases of the junction left unmatched. CDR1 is MNHEY, CDR2 SMNVEV, per germline (reference sequence). The DNA for the CDR3 is TGTGCCAGCAGTTGGGCGGGAGTTTCGAACGAGCAGTACTTC. It translates to CASSWAGVSNEQYF.

The rearrangement uses TRBV5-6 and TRBJ2-1; 8 nucleotides agree with TRBD2. Per the germline V gene, CDR1 is SGHDT and CDR2 is YYEEEE. The CDR3 covers 17 residues. Losses at the gene ends were 2 bases for V and 2 bases for J; bases not matched to a gene: 9. The CDR3 nucleotides are TGTGCCAGCAGCTTCCCCGTCCCGGGAGGGCCCTACAATGAGCAGTTCTTC. Its translation is CASSFPVPGGPYNEQFF. Looking up the rest from reference TRBV5-6 and TRBJ2-1 gives the full variable domain: DAGVTQSPTHLIKTRGQQVTLRCSPKSGHDTVSWYQQALGQGPQFIFQYYEEEERQRGNFPDRFSGHQFPNYSSELNVNALLLGDSALYLCASSFPVPGGPYNEQFFGPGTRLTVL.

The chain is built from TRBV6-5 and TRBJ1-5, with a tentative D call TRBD1 (5 bases). CDR3 length equals 15 residues. Trimming removed 6 bases from V and 7 bases from J, with 19 bases in between. Per the germline V gene, CDR1 is MNHEY and CDR2 is SVGAGI. The chain's CDR3 is CASSDGAIGGQPQHF. The CDR3 DNA follows: TGTGCCAGCAGCGACGGGGCCATCGGAGGGCAGCCCCAGCATTTT.

V and J are TRBV4-2 and TRBJ2-7, with 8 positions matching TRBD2. Germline V gene sequence: CDR1 LGHNA, CDR2 YNFKEQ. The CDR3 contains 16 residues. With V trimmed by 0 bases and J by 0 bases, 4 bases remained unmatched. The CDR3 is CASSQDSGSPSYEQYF. CDR3 coding DNA: TGTGCCAGCAGCCAAGACAGCGGGAGTCCCTCCTACGAGCAGTACTTC.

This chain connects TRBV5-4 to TRBJ2-5; the match to TRBD2 covers 8 bases. Germline lookup yields CDR1 SGHNT and CDR2 YYREEE (reference sequence). CDR3 length equals 15 residues. V shed 3 bases, J shed 1 base, and the junction held 5 bases outside the gene matches. The CDR3 nucleotides read TGTGCCAGCAGCTCGCCGACTAGCGTCCAAGAGACCCAGTACTTC. Protein: CASSSPTSVQETQYF. The variable domain in full, with the rest retrieved from reference TRBV5-4 and TRBJ2-5, is ETGVTQSPTHLIKTRGQQVTLRCSSQSGHNTVSWYQQALGQGPQFIFQYYREEENGRGNFPPRFSGLQFPNYSSELNVNALELDDSALYLCASSSPTSVQETQYFGPGTRLLVL.

This rearrangement joins TRBV10-2 to TRBJ1-2; 10 bases map to TRBD1. CDR3 length: 14 amino acids. CDR1 and CDR2 from the germline V gene are WSHSY and SAAADI. V was pared by 7 bases and J by 4 bases, with 6 bases of the junction left unmatched. The CDR3 bases are TGCGCCAGCACCACCCGGGACAGGGGCTATGGCTACACCTTC. Translation: CASTTRDRGYGYTF.

The rearrangement uses TRBV30 and TRBJ1-2, with 8 bases fitting TRBD1. V shed 4 bases and J 6 bases; nucleotides not matched to a gene: 7. Per germline, CDR1 GTSNPN and CDR2 SVGIG (reference sequence). This CDR3 spans 13 amino acids. CDR3 nucleotide sequence: TGTGCCTGGACCCGACAGGGGACCGATGGCTACACCTTC. Translation gives CAWTRQGTDGYTF.

The chain links TRBV3-1 (or the pseudogene TRBV3-2) to TRBJ2-1; D might be TRBD2 (6 bases). This CDR3 is built from 15 residues. The ends were cut back, 3 bases at V and 4 bases at J, with 13 bases in the middle. Looked up from germline, CDR1 is LGHDT and CDR2 is YNNKEL (reference sequence). The CDR3 here is CASSHAGLKYNEQFF. DNA of the CDR3: TGTGCCAGCAGCCATGCGGGGTTAAAATACAATGAGCAGTTCTTC.

The chain employs TRBV2 and TRBJ1-5, with 8 bases identical to TRBD1. Trimming at V came to 10 bases and at J to 0 bases, leaving 8 bases not matched to a gene. The CDR3 contains 15 residues. The V gene's germline CDR1 is SNHLY and CDR2 FYNNEI. The CDR3 sequence: CATRDRGDSNQPQHF. CDR3 DNA sequence: TGTGCCACTAGAGACAGGGGCGATAGCAATCAGCCCCAGCATTTT.

V usage is TRBV5-3 and J usage is TRBJ2-5, with 7 bases matching TRBD1. Being an ORF, TRBV5-3 has a function that is uncertain. Trimming cost V 2 bases and J 5 bases; bases outside gene matches: 9. The CDR3 loop spans 15 amino acids. The CDR3 here is CARSFFDREAETQYF. The DNA of the CDR3 is TGTGCCAGAAGCTTCTTCGACAGGGAAGCTGAGACCCAGTACTTC.

This chain links TRBV14 with TRBJ1-3; 9 bases are shared with TRBD1. CDR1 is SGHDN and CDR2 is FVKESK in the germline V gene. With 1 base clipped from V and 2 bases from J, the junction kept 0 bases outside the gene matches. The CDR3 is 15 amino acids. The CDR3 bases are TGTGCCAGCAGCCAAGGGGACAGGGCTGGAAACACCATATATTTT. It translates to CASSQGDRAGNTIYF. The entire variable domain, with the rest obtained from reference TRBV14 and TRBJ1-3, is as follows: EAGVTQFPSHSVIEKGQTVTLRCDPISGHDNLYWYRRVMGKEIKFLLHFVKESKQDESGMPNNRFLAERTGGTYSTLKVQPAELEDSGVYFCASSQGDRAGNTIYFGEGSWLTVV.

The J gene is TRBJ2-7, the V gene TRBV29-1; weak D call: TRBD1 (8 bases). V was clipped by 7 bases and J by 4 bases, with 14 bases between them. The CDR3 runs 12 residues. Germline CDR1 and CDR2: SQVTM and ANQGSEA. The CDR3 coding sequence is TGCAGCGCCACAGGGGGGGCATACGAGCAGTACTTC. Encoded protein: CSATGGAYEQYF.